This TCR beta chain was identified during a study of shared T cell receptors in the human thymus. This CDR3 is built from 16 residues. With V trimmed by 0 bases and J by 5 bases, 8 bases remained unmatched. Looked up from germline, CDR1 is GTSNPN and CDR2 is SVGIG (reference sequence). This clone was detected only a few times. TCRdb's copy holds only in-frame clones and misses some; the assay was immunoSEQ multiplex PCR. This sample has about 500,000 clones, with roughly 74% found just once. The sample was also reused in another study, on human thymus T cells.

The source material was thymocytes. This TCR was recovered from a boy in the first two years of life with a congenital heart defect. The chain has TRBV30 and TRBJ1-3; TRBD1 aligns across 9 bases. The CDR3 reads CAWSVPPGTGRNTIYF. In DNA form, the CDR3 reads TGTGCCTGGAGTGTACCCCCTGGGACAGGGAGAAACACCATATATTTT.